Sequencing of this T cell receptor beta chain was carried out in a study of human T cells and chemical hapten exposure. Study at large: Sensitization was performed using 2% DPC on a 2 cm by 2 cm upper inner arm skin site.

Germline V gene data show CDR1 as DFQATT and CDR2 as SNEGSKA (reference sequence). The CDR3 is 14 amino acids. V gave up 2 bases and J gave up 7 bases, with 18 bases separating them. Study-level results: Expanded TCR counts at PT1 were positively correlated with the patch test score. Expanded TCRs were compared with controls, and the expanded TCRs formed significantly more large CDR3 similarity clusters.

Sample time point: pre-sensitization, week 0. Treatment indicated: therapeutic diphenylcyclopropenone sensitization with weekly scalp DPC. The authors extracted total RNA from unfractionated whole blood. Alopecia patients between 18 and 70 years old and suitable for DPC were used as donors. A single record per CDR3 protein comes from TCRdb applying MiXCR to the RACE reads. The top ten clones hold 8.5% to 10% of a sample with approximately 50,000 distinct CDR3 sequences, approximately 9.7% of them seen once. The table lists this clonotype with many counts. Its target is unknown. The V and J genes are TRBV20-1 and TRBJ2-7; D is possibly TRBD2 (5 bases). The receptor was derived from a woman in her twenties or thirties with alopecia areata. Some clones in this sample may be carry-over from other donors' samples. Sequencing used whole blood, obtained in connection with sensitization to the hapten diphenylcyclopropenone (DPC). CDR3 protein: CSARSMVLVGEQYF. In DNA form, the CDR3 reads TGCAGTGCTAGATCTATGGTACTAGTTGGAGAGCAGTACTTC.